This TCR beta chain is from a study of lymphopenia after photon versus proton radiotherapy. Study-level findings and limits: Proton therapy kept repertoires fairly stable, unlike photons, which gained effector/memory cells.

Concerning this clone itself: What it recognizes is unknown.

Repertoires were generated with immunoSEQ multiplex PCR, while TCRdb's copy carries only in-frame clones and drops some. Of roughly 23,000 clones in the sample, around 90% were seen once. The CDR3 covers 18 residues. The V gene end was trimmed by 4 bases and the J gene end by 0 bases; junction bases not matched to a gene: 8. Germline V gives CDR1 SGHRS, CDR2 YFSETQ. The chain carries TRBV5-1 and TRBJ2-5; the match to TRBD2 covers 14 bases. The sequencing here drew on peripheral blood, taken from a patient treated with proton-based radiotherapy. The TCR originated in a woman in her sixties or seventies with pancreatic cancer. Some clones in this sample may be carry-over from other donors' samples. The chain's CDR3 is CASSRGLAGDTYQETQYF. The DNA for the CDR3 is TGCGCCAGCAGCAGGGGACTAGCGGGAGATACGTACCAAGAGACCCAGTACTTC.